One sample yielded the 23 T cell receptor beta chains listed below, sequenced in a study of regulatory T cells in long-lasting Graves disease. Building the TCR beta libraries relied on iRepertoire HTBI primers, and CDR3 regions underwent Arm-PCR. Via MiXCR, TCRdb re-called the multiplex PCR reads, giving one row per CDR3 protein. The sample records 420,000 or so distinct CDR3 sequences, 16% being singletons. Time point denoted: newly diagnosed GD, antithyroid drugs for less than 3 months. PBMC-derived RNA was used for the TCR library. This same sample was also part of a study on T cells in Graves' hyperthyroidism and ophthalmopathy.

The sample consisted of peripheral blood mononuclear cells (PBMCs), taken at new diagnosis, from a patient treated with antithyroid drugs. The receptors here all came from a woman aged 18-29 years with Graves disease.

This clonotype was counted at least ten times. J is TRBJ1-1 and V is TRBV11-3, with no clear D. The CDR3 runs 18 residues. V was trimmed by 1 base and J by 0 bases, leaving 18 bases between them. Germline CDR1 and CDR2: SGHNT and YENEEA. The CDR3 DNA follows: TGTGCCAGCAGCTTAGGTTGGGCCAGAAGAACTATGAACACTGAAGCTTTCTTT. This encodes CASSLGWARRTMNTEAFF.

This clonotype was counted ten times or more. The V gene is TRBV6-1, the J gene TRBJ1-1; tentatively, D is TRBD1 (6 bases). The germline gives CDR1 MNHNS, CDR2 SASEGT. The CDR3 loop spans 13 amino acids. The germline V and J ends were trimmed by 7 bases and 0 bases, with 9 bases remaining between them. CDR3 loop: CASIGGLNTEAFF. CDR3 in DNA: TGTGCCAGCATCGGGGGGCTGAACACTGAAGCTTTCTTT.

This clonotype was observed at least ten times. The chain joins TRBV3-1 to TRBJ2-1, with TRBD2 as a possible D gene (7 bases). The CDR3 contains 15 residues. V was clipped by 3 bases and J by 4 bases, with 13 bases between them. Germline V CDR1 and CDR2: LGHDT, YNNKEL (reference sequence). The CDR3 DNA follows: TGTGCCAGCAGCCACGGGGGGCGCGTGTACAATGAGCAGTTCTTC. It encodes CASSHGGRVYNEQFF.

The chain links TRBV9 to TRBJ2-1; TRBD2 aligns across 8 bases. J lost 7 bases, V lost 5 bases, and 17 bases had no gene match. Germline V gene sequence: CDR1 SGDLS, CDR2 YYNGEE. There are 17 residues in the CDR3. This CDR3 is CASSPIAGTSYSNEQFF. The CDR3 nucleotides are TGTGCCAGCAGTCCTATAGCGGGAACCTCCTATTCTAATGAGCAGTTCTTC. The whole variable domain, remainder taken from reference TRBV9 and TRBJ2-1, is DSGVTQTPKHLITATGQRVTLRCSPRSGDLSVYWYQQSLDQGLQFLIQYYNGEERAKGNILERFSAQQFPDLHSELNLSSLELGDSALYFCASSPIAGTSYSNEQFFGPGTRLTVL.

Points on this clonotype: Since a much larger clone is just one base distant, this may be a read error. The chain uses TRBV20-1 and TRBJ1-5; no firm D call. Germline loops: CDR1 DFQATT, CDR2 SNEGSKA (reference sequence). There are 13 residues in the CDR3. CDR3 in amino acids: CSAADGRGQPRHF. The CDR3 bases are TGCAGTGCTGCAGACGGGAGAGGCCAGCCCCGGCATTTT.

This clonotype was recorded at least ten times. The J gene is TRBJ2-7, the V gene TRBV20-1; the match to TRBD1 covers 9 bases. From germline, CDR1 is DFQATT and CDR2 SNEGSKA (reference sequence). This CDR3 comprises 13 residues. The V gene end was trimmed by 7 bases and the J gene end by 4 bases; junction bases not matched to a gene: 8. CDR3 nucleotide sequence: TGCAGTGGTTCGGGACAGGGTTGGTACGAGCAGTACTTC. Translated: CSGSGQGWYEQYF.

This clonotype has at least ten counts. The genes are TRBV6-5 and TRBJ2-4; D might be TRBD2 (6 bases). Trimming stripped 0 bases from V and 0 bases from J, with 12 bases between. This CDR3 is 17 amino acids long. The germline gives CDR1 MNHEY, CDR2 SVGAGI. The CDR3 loop reads CASSYSSGVGAKNIQYF. CDR3 bases: TGTGCCAGCAGTTACTCGTCGGGGGTGGGAGCCAAAAACATTCAGTACTTC.

The rearrangement links TRBV5-1 to TRBJ2-7, with D unresolved. V shed 0 bases and J shed 5 bases, with 9 bases lying between them. Germline values: CDR1 SGHRS, CDR2 YFSETQ. The CDR3 has 13 residues. CDR3 loop: CASSLGGYNEQYF. CDR3 bases: TGCGCCAGCAGCTTGGGTGGTTACAACGAGCAGTACTTC. The full variable domain, completed using reference TRBV5-1 and TRBJ2-7, is KAGVTQTPRYLIKTRGQQVTLSCSPISGHRSVSWYQQTPGQGLQFLFEYFSETQRNKGNFPGRFSGRQFSNSRSEMNVSTLELGDSALYLCASSLGGYNEQYFGPGTRLTVT.

This clonotype was observed many times. The V call is TRBV27, the J call TRBJ2-2; 7 bases align to TRBD2. Germline-derived CDR1 and CDR2 are MNHEY and SMNVEV (reference sequence). This CDR3 is 15 amino acids long. Losses at the gene ends were 6 bases for V and 6 bases for J; bases not matched to a gene: 10. CDR3 region: CASSSGLSIAGELFF. DNA for the CDR3: TGTGCCAGCAGCTCGGGACTATCGATAGCCGGGGAGCTGTTTTTT.

Many counts were recorded for this clonotype. V gene TRBV11-1 combines with J gene TRBJ2-1, with D hard to call. This CDR3 is built from 12 residues. The V end lost 6 bases, the J end lost 5 bases, and 8 bases lay between the germline ends. Germline assignment: CDR1 SGHAT and CDR2 FQDESV (reference sequence). CDR3 sequence: CASSLYDNEQFF. The CDR3 DNA sequence: TGTGCCAGCAGTCTATACGACAATGAGCAGTTCTTC.

Note on this clonotype: This could be a read error, since a much larger clone is one nucleotide away. This chain links TRBV20-1 with TRBJ2-5; D possibly uses TRBD1 or TRBD2 (5 bases each). The end of the DNA aligns better with TRBJ2-1, so the J call may be wrong. The CDR3 runs to 12 residues. Germline V gives CDR1 DFQATT, CDR2 SNEGSKA (reference sequence). CDR3 bases: TGCAGTGTAACGGTTGGGATCGGGACCCAGTTCTTC. Encoded protein: CSVTVGIGTQFF.

This sequence joins TRBV5-1 and TRBJ2-1, with 7 bases fitting TRBD1. The CDR3 spans 12 residues. V was clipped by 3 bases and J by 8 bases; unmatched bases: 2. Germline lookup yields CDR1 SGHRS and CDR2 YFSETQ. The CDR3 DNA follows: TGCGCCAGCAGCTCCGACAGGGATGAGCAGTTCTTC. Translation gives CASSSDRDEQFF.

V usage is TRBV7-6 and J usage is TRBJ2-5; unclear D gene. The CDR3 is made up of 14 amino acids. From germline, CDR1 is SGHVS and CDR2 FNYEAQ. V shed 3 bases and J shed 1 base, with 9 bases lying between them. CDR3 residues: CASSFTSAQETQYF. As DNA, the CDR3 is TGTGCCAGCAGCTTTACTTCAGCCCAAGAGACCCAGTACTTC.

The chain couples TRBV20-1 to TRBJ1-1, with a possible D match to TRBD1 (5 bases). The V end lost 5 bases, the J end lost 1 base, and 8 bases lay between the germline ends. Looked up from germline, CDR1 is DFQATT and CDR2 is SNEGSKA (reference sequence). This CDR3 is built from 12 residues. The CDR3 DNA sequence: TGCAGTGCTTTTACAGGGAACACTGAAGCTTTCTTT. This codes for CSAFTGNTEAFF.

This clonotype has more than one count but fewer than ten. This chain links TRBV6-1 with TRBJ2-7; no definite D call. Germline-derived CDR1 and CDR2 are MNHNS and SASEGT. Trimming took off 6 bases at V and 1 base at J, with 16 bases between the two ends. CDR3 length equals 15 residues. The CDR3 nucleotides read TGTGCCAGCAGCGCACGTCGGACGGCTTCCTACGAGCAGTACTTC. Protein product: CASSARRTASYEQYF.

This clonotype was seen a handful of times. This chain joins TRBV28 and TRBJ2-3; 11 positions match TRBD1. The CDR3 is 16 amino acids. Germline V CDR1 and CDR2: MDHEN, SYDVKM. Unmatched junction bases numbered 5, after V lost 5 bases and J lost 1 base. CDR3 residues: CASSHMGQGGTDTQYF. The CDR3 DNA reads as TGTGCCAGCAGTCACATGGGACAGGGGGGCACAGATACGCAGTATTTT.

About this clonotype itself: This could be a read error, since a much larger clone is one nucleotide away. The chain uses TRBV6-9 and TRBJ2-6; D uncertain. The CDR3 runs to 14 residues. Germline CDR1 is MNHGY and CDR2 is SVAAGI. V lost 3 bases and J 0 bases, leaving 3 bases between the germline ends. The CDR3 sequence is CASSYNSGANVLTF. CDR3 bases: TGTGCCAGCAGTTACAACTCTGGGGCCAACGTCCTGACTTTC.

This clonotype was observed at least ten times. J is TRBJ2-3 and V is TRBV6-1, with TRBD2 matching 14 bases. Trimming took 6 bases from V and 6 from J; bases not matched to a gene: 2. There are 14 residues in the CDR3. Germline loops: CDR1 MNHNS, CDR2 SASEGT. The CDR3 is CASRGLAGDDTQYF. The CDR3 DNA is TGTGCCAGCAGGGGACTAGCGGGAGACGATACGCAGTATTTT.

The chain links TRBV28 to TRBJ2-5; TRBD1 or TRBD2 may be the D gene (5 bases each). The CDR3 covers 13 residues. Germline CDR1 and CDR2: MDHEN and SYDVKM. Trimming pared 3 bases from V and 5 bases from J, leaving 10 bases between. CDR3 DNA: TGTGCCAGCAGTTTTGAGGGACGGGAGACCCAGTACTTC. Its translation: CASSFEGRETQYF.

Remarks on this clonotype: A far larger clone is one base from this, pointing to a likely read error. This sequence joins TRBV2 and TRBJ2-1; D not resolved. The ends were cut back, 4 bases at V and 10 bases at J, with 17 bases in the middle. This CDR3 contains 14 residues. In germline, CDR1 is SNHLY, CDR2 FYNNEI. The CDR3 DNA reads TGTGCCAGCAGTGGCCAACTGGCGGCCTACGAGCAGTTCTTC. Translated: CASSGQLAAYEQFF.

This clonotype was counted many times. The V call is TRBV7-3, the J call TRBJ2-7; 9 nucleotides agree with TRBD2. Germline trimming cut 0 bases from V and 6 bases from J; bases unmatched to any gene: 6. Germline CDR1 reads SGHTA; CDR2 reads FQGTGA. The CDR3 spans 15 residues. CDR3: CASSLTGTSPSEQYF. CDR3 DNA: TGTGCCAGCAGCTTAACCGGGACTAGCCCCTCCGAGCAGTACTTC.

In its sample, this clonotype was seen a few times. V is TRBV20-1 and J is TRBJ2-3; TRBD1 aligns across 9 bases. This CDR3 contains 15 residues. CDR1 and CDR2 from the germline V gene are DFQATT and SNEGSKA (reference sequence). V lost 7 bases to trimming and J lost 5 bases; unmatched junction nucleotides: 13. The CDR3 spells CSGSERGQGRDTQYF. The CDR3, as DNA: TGCAGTGGGTCTGAACGGGGACAGGGAAGAGATACGCAGTATTTT.

Concerning this clonotype: It may be a read error: a sequence one base away is much more abundant. V usage is TRBV7-2 and J usage is TRBJ2-7, with D perhaps given as TRBD1 or TRBD2 (5 bases each). Per germline, CDR1 SGHTA and CDR2 FQGNSA. CDR3 length equals 16 residues. CDR3: CASSLNWGRDGYGQYF. As DNA, the CDR3 is TGTGCCAGCAGCTTAAATTGGGGCCGGGACGGCTACGGGCAGTACTTC.